This entry lists 31 T cell receptor beta chains sequenced from one sample in a study of OX40 agonist ivuxolimab in advanced cancers. The method was immunoSEQ multiplex PCR; TCRdb's version includes in-frame clones alone and lacks a portion of them. This sample yields 90,000 to 120,000 clones, of which 91% are seen a single time; 1.2% belongs to the top ten. Sequences were derived from CD4+ or CD8+ T cells sorted from blood, sampled in a trial of the OX40 agonist ivuxolimab. These receptors all come from an adult with an advanced solid tumor such as melanoma, head and neck, liver or kidney cancer.

The rearrangement joins TRBV7-3 to TRBJ2-3; 7 bases are a match to TRBD2. J lost 3 bases, V lost 5 bases, and 8 bases had no gene match. Germline CDR1 is SGHTA and CDR2 is FQGTGA. This CDR3 is 15 amino acids long. CDR3 sequence reads: CASSIAGERTDTQYF. The CDR3 nucleotides read TGTGCCAGCAGCATTGCGGGAGAGCGGACAGATACGCAGTATTTT.

The V gene is TRBV7-9, the J gene TRBJ1-1; no clear D gene. CDR1 is SEHNR, CDR2 FQNEAQ, per germline (reference sequence). Trimming left V 3 bases short and J 6 bases short, with 14 bases between. The CDR3 loop spans 14 amino acids. CDR3 region: CASSFGSGLAEAFF. In DNA form, the CDR3 reads TGTGCCAGCAGCTTTGGGTCGGGTTTGGCTGAAGCTTTCTTT.

The V gene is TRBV28, the J gene TRBJ2-2; the match to TRBD2 covers 8 bases. CDR3 length equals 16 residues. Germline loops: CDR1 MDHEN, CDR2 SYDVKM. Losses at the gene ends were 3 bases for V and 5 bases for J; bases not matched to a gene: 8. CDR3 sequence: CASSFLGTRATGELFF. The CDR3 coding sequence is TGTGCCAGCAGTTTTCTTGGGACTAGAGCTACCGGGGAGCTGTTTTTT.

The chain joins TRBV30 to TRBJ2-4; the D gene could be TRBD1 or TRBD2 (5 bases each). The CDR3 contains 16 residues. V was shortened by 1 base and J by 7 bases, with 20 bases between the two germline ends. Germline values: CDR1 GTSNPN, CDR2 SVGIG (reference sequence). The CDR3 bases are TGTGCCTGGAGTGGACCCGGCCTCGTAGGGGAGAACATTCAGTACTTC. Amino acids: CAWSGPGLVGENIQYF.

The V call is TRBV11-2, the J call TRBJ2-7; a possible D gene is TRBD2 (6 bases). V gave up 0 bases and J gave up 6 bases, with 12 bases separating them. CDR3 length: 14 residues. CDR1 and CDR2 (germline): SGHAT, FQNNGV. CDR3 in amino acids: CASSLEPGVAEQYF. For the CDR3, the DNA is TGTGCCAGCAGCTTAGAACCGGGAGTTGCCGAGCAGTACTTC.

The J gene is TRBJ2-7, the V gene TRBV10-3; D possibly uses TRBD1 or TRBD2 (7 bases each). The V end lost 4 bases, the J end lost 1 base, and 14 bases lay between the germline ends. Germline-derived CDR1 and CDR2 are ENHRY and SYGVKD. The CDR3 contains 15 residues. In nucleotides, the CDR3 is TGTGCCATCAGTGGGGGGGGACAGCGTTCCTACGAGCAGTACTTC. This gives the protein CAISGGGQRSYEQYF.

This rearrangement joins TRBV6-5 to TRBJ2-3, with D unresolved. CDR1 MNHEY and CDR2 SVGAGI come from the germline V gene. This CDR3 contains 12 residues. V lost 6 bases and J 2 bases, leaving 6 bases between the germline ends. Here the CDR3 reads CASSPTTDTQYF. CDR3 DNA sequence: TGTGCCAGCAGCCCTACCACAGATACGCAGTATTTT.

The chain recombines TRBV18 with TRBJ1-1; 8 nucleotides match TRBD1. The length of the CDR3 is 14 residues. From germline, CDR1 is KGHSH and CDR2 LQKENI. Unmatched junction bases numbered 1, after V lost 0 bases and J lost 4 bases. In nucleotides, the CDR3 is TGTGCCAGCTCACCACCGACAGGGGCCACTGAAGCTTTCTTT. It yields the protein CASSPPTGATEAFF.

The chain has TRBV28 and TRBJ1-3, with 8 positions matching TRBD1. This CDR3 is built from 14 residues. Germline CDR1 reads MDHEN; CDR2 reads SYDVKM. Trimming cost V 7 bases and J 5 bases; bases outside gene matches: 7. For the CDR3, the DNA is TGTGCCAGCAACAATGGGGACAGGAGAAACACCATATATTTT. As protein: CASNNGDRRNTIYF.

The chain joins TRBV28 to TRBJ2-3, with D perhaps matching TRBD1 (5 bases). Germline lookup yields CDR1 MDHEN and CDR2 SYDVKM. Trimming pared 2 bases from V and 0 bases from J, leaving 6 bases between. The CDR3 runs to 14 residues. The CDR3, as DNA: TGTGCCAGCAGTTTAACAGGTAGCACAGATACGCAGTATTTT. It is translated as CASSLTGSTDTQYF.

The chain has TRBV28 and TRBJ2-7; D not resolved. This CDR3 contains 15 residues. Trimming pared 4 bases from V and 6 bases from J, leaving 19 bases between. CDR1 MDHEN and CDR2 SYDVKM come from the germline V gene. CDR3 sequence reads: CASSSIMTLLGEQYF. The CDR3 DNA reads TGTGCCAGCAGTTCTATTATGACACTCCTGGGCGAGCAGTACTTC. Based on the CDR3 plus reference TRBV28 and TRBJ2-7, the full variable domain is DVKVTQSSRYLVKRTGEKVFLECVQDMDHENMFWYRQDPGLGLRLIYFSYDVKMKEKGDIPEGYSVSREKKERFSLILESASTNQTSMYLCASSSIMTLLGEQYFGPGTRLTVT.

The V and J genes are TRBV4-3 and TRBJ2-5; the match to TRBD1 covers 10 bases. The V gene's germline CDR1 is LGHNA and CDR2 YSLEER. J lost 5 bases, V lost 3 bases, and 3 bases had no gene match. The CDR3 has 14 amino acids. The CDR3: CASSQTGGGETQYF. CDR3 sequence (DNA): TGCGCCAGCAGCCAGACAGGGGGCGGTGAGACCCAGTACTTC.

V and J are TRBV10-3 and TRBJ2-5; either TRBD1 or TRBD2 may fit D (5 bases each). The CDR3 is 12 residues long. The V and J ends lost 2 bases and 11 bases respectively, with 12 bases between them. Looked up from germline, CDR1 is ENHRY and CDR2 is SYGVKD. CDR3 protein: CAISERGREQYF. CDR3 coding DNA: TGTGCCATCAGTGAGCGGGGACGTGAGCAGTACTTC.

This chain links TRBV11-1 with TRBJ1-1; D unclear. Germline CDR1 SGHAT, CDR2 FQDESV (reference sequence). The CDR3 is 13 residues long. V was pared by 1 base and J by 1 base, with 4 bases between. DNA for the CDR3: TGTGCCAGCAGCTTAGGGGAGAACACTGAAGCTTTCTTT. It translates to CASSLGENTEAFF.

The chain uses TRBV18 and TRBJ2-3; 7 bases map to TRBD2. Losses at the gene ends were 3 bases for V and 4 bases for J; bases not matched to a gene: 7. The CDR3 runs 15 residues. Germline CDR1 KGHSH, CDR2 LQKENI. The CDR3 region has the DNA TGTGCCAGCTCACCTTCTAGCGGACGGGCAGATACGCAGTATTTT. Amino acids: CASSPSSGRADTQYF.

The V gene is TRBV6-5, the J gene TRBJ2-4, with TRBD1 as a possible D gene (6 bases). V shed 0 bases and J shed 0 bases, with 6 bases lying between them. This CDR3 has 15 residues. Germline CDR1 reads MNHEY; CDR2 reads SVGAGI. This CDR3 is CASSYSGGAKNIQYF. The CDR3 bases are TGTGCCAGCAGTTACTCAGGGGGAGCCAAAAACATTCAGTACTTC.

This chain joins TRBV4-1 and TRBJ1-2; D not resolved. Germline assignment: CDR1 MGHRA and CDR2 YSYEKL. The CDR3 has 14 amino acids. Deletions cut 3 bases from V and 6 bases from J, with 14 bases between. Here the CDR3 DNA reads TGCGCCAGCAGCCATCCCCTCCGTAATGATGGCTACACCTTC. This sequence encodes CASSHPLRNDGYTF.

The gene calls are TRBV6-1 and TRBJ2-5; 9 bases are a match to TRBD1. The germline gives CDR1 MNHNS, CDR2 SASEGT. This CDR3 contains 18 residues. With V trimmed by 4 bases and J by 5 bases, 17 bases remained unmatched. The CDR3 loop reads CASSVGTGYGRVNETQYF. CDR3 nucleotides: TGTGCCAGCAGTGTGGGGACAGGGTACGGCAGGGTCAACGAGACCCAGTACTTC.

The rearrangement uses TRBV9 and TRBJ2-3; D may be TRBD2 (6 bases). Germline V lookup: CDR1 SGDLS, CDR2 YYNGEE. The V end was cut by 6 bases, the J end by 5 bases, with 13 bases between. The CDR3 has 13 amino acids. The CDR3 loop reads CASNLGGLDTQYF. CDR3 DNA: TGTGCCAGCAACCTAGGAGGGTTAGATACGCAGTATTTT.

This chain uses TRBV28 with TRBJ2-1; D gene ambiguous. The CDR3 extends over 13 amino acids. CDR1 and CDR2 from the germline V gene are MDHEN and SYDVKM. V dropped 3 bases and J dropped 8 bases, with 11 bases sitting between them. CDR3 nucleotides: TGTGCCAGCAGTTTGGGTCCACTCGATGAGCAGTTCTTC. Translating gives CASSLGPLDEQFF. The full variable domain, completed using reference TRBV28 and TRBJ2-1, is DVKVTQSSRYLVKRTGEKVFLECVQDMDHENMFWYRQDPGLGLRLIYFSYDVKMKEKGDIPEGYSVSREKKERFSLILESASTNQTSMYLCASSLGPLDEQFFGPGTRLTVL.

The CDR3 is CASSLGLAGGQRVLETQYF. Written as DNA, the CDR3 is TGCGCCAGCAGCTTGGGACTAGCGGGAGGGCAGCGCGTTCTAGAGACCCAGTACTTC. J is TRBJ2-5 and V is TRBV5-1; 14 bases line up with TRBD2. This CDR3 comprises 19 residues. CDR1 and CDR2 from the germline V gene are SGHRS and YFSETQ. The V segment lost 0 bases and the J segment 4 bases; nucleotides outside the gene matches: 11. The full variable domain, rest sourced from reference TRBV5-1 and TRBJ2-5, is KAGVTQTPRYLIKTRGQQVTLSCSPISGHRSVSWYQQTPGQGLQFLFEYFSETQRNKGNFPGRFSGRQFSNSRSEMNVSTLELGDSALYLCASSLGLAGGQRVLETQYFGPGTRLLVL.

This rearrangement joins TRBV5-1 to TRBJ2-2; the D is unclear. The V end lost 0 bases, the J end lost 4 bases, and 7 bases lay between the germline ends. Germline V gene lookup returns CDR1 SGHRS and CDR2 YFSETQ. The CDR3 is 14 residues long. Here the CDR3 DNA reads TGCGCCAGCAGCTTGGGAGGACCCACCGGGGAGCTGTTTTTT. Its translation: CASSLGGPTGELFF.

The chain uses TRBV5-1 and TRBJ2-3; D is perhaps TRBD2 (6 bases). The ends were cut back, 3 bases at V and 1 base at J, with 9 bases in the middle. The CDR3 totals 14 residues. Germline V CDR1 and CDR2: SGHRS, YFSETQ. The CDR3 DNA reads as TGCGCCAGCAGCTCTGCTAGCGGCACAGATACGCAGTATTTT. Residues: CASSSASGTDTQYF.

This chain joins TRBV5-4 and TRBJ2-7; tentative D call: TRBD1 (6 bases). This CDR3 has 14 residues. Germline-derived CDR1 and CDR2 are SGHNT and YYREEE (reference sequence). The V end was cut by 3 bases, the J end by 0 bases, with 10 bases between. CDR3 sequence reads: CASSSPDSSYEQYF. CDR3 in DNA: TGTGCCAGCAGCTCCCCGGACAGCTCCTACGAGCAGTACTTC.

The chain recombines TRBV7-9 with TRBJ2-3, with TRBD2 as a possible D gene (6 bases). This CDR3 region has 13 residues. CDR1 and CDR2 from the germline V gene are SEHNR and FQNEAQ (reference sequence). V lost 5 bases to trimming and J lost 2 bases, with 8 bases between them. The CDR3 coding sequence is TGTGCCAGCAGCAGGGACTCCACAGATACGCAGTATTTT. This translates into CASSRDSTDTQYF. Variable domain in full (rest from reference TRBV7-9 and TRBJ2-3): DTGVSQNPRHKITKRGQNVTFRCDPISEHNRLYWYRQTLGQGPEFLTYFQNEAQLEKSRLLSDRFSAERPKGSFSTLEIQRTEQGDSAMYLCASSRDSTDTQYFGPGTRLTVL.

V and J are TRBV7-3 and TRBJ2-7; 13 nucleotides match TRBD2. CDR3 length: 15 residues. CDR1 is SGHTA and CDR2 is FQGTGA in the germline V gene. The junction had 5 bases not matched to a gene; V was cut back by 4 bases and J by 5 bases. The DNA for the CDR3 is TGTGCCAGCAGCTCAAGGACTAGCGGGAGCAACGAGCAGTACTTC. Translated, it gives CASSSRTSGSNEQYF.

The chain combines TRBV5-1 with TRBJ2-4; TRBD1 is a possible D gene (5 bases). The length of the CDR3 is 12 residues. The germline V gene has CDR1 SGHRS and CDR2 YFSETQ. Deletions cut 0 bases from V and 7 bases from J, with 5 bases between. Here the CDR3 reads CASSLEGNIQYF. The CDR3 bases are TGCGCCAGCAGCTTGGAGGGGAACATTCAGTACTTC. Full variable domain (rest looked up from reference TRBV5-1 and TRBJ2-4): KAGVTQTPRYLIKTRGQQVTLSCSPISGHRSVSWYQQTPGQGLQFLFEYFSETQRNKGNFPGRFSGRQFSNSRSEMNVSTLELGDSALYLCASSLEGNIQYFGAGTRLSVL.

This sequence joins TRBV28 and TRBJ1-2, with D uncertain. Looked up from germline, CDR1 is MDHEN and CDR2 is SYDVKM. The V gene lost 4 bases and the J gene lost 8 bases, with 17 bases spanning the gap. This CDR3 is 14 amino acids long. In nucleotides, the CDR3 is TGTGCCAGCAGTTCTAAAAGGTCCCCGCAGGGCTACACCTTC. This gives the protein CASSSKRSPQGYTF.

This chain links TRBV2 with TRBJ1-2; D not resolved. CDR3 length: 11 residues. Germline V gene lookup returns CDR1 SNHLY and CDR2 FYNNEI. Trimming left V 3 bases short and J 2 bases short, with 1 base between. The DNA for the CDR3 is TGTGCCAGCAGTGAGAACTATGGCTACACCTTC. Protein sequence: CASSENYGYTF. Combining the CDR3 with reference TRBV2 and TRBJ1-2 gives the whole variable domain EPEVTQTPSHQVTQMGQEVILRCVPISNHLYFYWYRQILGQKVEFLVSFYNNEISEKSEIFDDQFSVERPDGSNFTLKIRSTKLEDSAMYFCASSENYGYTFGSGTRLTVV.

This rearrangement joins TRBV6-6 to TRBJ1-2; no definite D call. CDR3 length equals 13 residues. V gave up 6 bases and J gave up 7 bases, with 15 bases separating them. Germline V gives CDR1 MNHNY, CDR2 SVGAGI (reference sequence). CDR3 bases: TGTGCCAGCAGGGTTGACCCAGGAGGTGGCTACACCTTC. It codes for CASRVDPGGGYTF.

The gene calls are TRBV10-3 and TRBJ2-5; the D gene is possibly TRBD1 (6 bases). This CDR3 has 12 amino acids. The germline CDR1 and CDR2 sequences are ENHRY and SYGVKD. Between the trimmed V and J ends, which lost 7 bases and 11 bases, there was a span of 17 bases. This chain's CDR3 is CAINTGLGEQYF. DNA for the CDR3: TGTGCCATCAATACAGGGTTGGGGGAGCAGTACTTC.